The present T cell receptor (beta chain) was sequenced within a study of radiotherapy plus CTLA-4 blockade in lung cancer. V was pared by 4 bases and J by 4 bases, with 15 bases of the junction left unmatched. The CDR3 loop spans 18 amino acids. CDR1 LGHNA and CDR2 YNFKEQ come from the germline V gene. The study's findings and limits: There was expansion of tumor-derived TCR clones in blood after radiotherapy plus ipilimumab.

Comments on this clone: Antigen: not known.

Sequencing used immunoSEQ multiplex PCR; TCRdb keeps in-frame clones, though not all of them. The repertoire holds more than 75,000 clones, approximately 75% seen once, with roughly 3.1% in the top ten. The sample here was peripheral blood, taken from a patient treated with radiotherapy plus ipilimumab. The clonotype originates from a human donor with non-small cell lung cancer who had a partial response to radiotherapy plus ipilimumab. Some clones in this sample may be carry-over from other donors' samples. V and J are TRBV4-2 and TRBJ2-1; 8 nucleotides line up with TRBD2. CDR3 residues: CASSPSGTSGRTYNEQFF. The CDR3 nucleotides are TGTGCCAGCAGCCCGTCTGGTACTAGCGGCCGGACATACAATGAGCAGTTCTTC.